These 3 T cell receptor beta chains were sequenced from one sample in a study of cytomegalovirus exposure and HLA in healthy donors (dated by TCRdb to the late 2010s). The library was prepared using the immunoSEQ multiplex PCR assay. For the multiplex PCR, a mixture combining 60 forward primers for TCR Vbeta segments and 13 reverse primers for TCR Jbeta segments was used. TCRdb provides this immuneACCESS table in a form limited to in-frame rearrangements. Some clones are lacking; in checked studies, under half of them reflect an unresolved V gene, and why the rest are absent is not known. The sample table holds about 150,000 clones, of which around 84% were seen once. The ten largest clones capture roughly 2.4% of the sample. Sequencing was performed on PBMCs. The source is a woman aged 18 to 35 in good health and CMV-seronegative.

The rearrangement uses TRBV4-2 and TRBJ1-4; weak D call: TRBD1 (5 bases). The germline V and J ends were trimmed by 4 bases and 8 bases, with 20 bases remaining between them. Germline CDR1 is LGHNA and CDR2 is YNFKEQ. The CDR3 runs 16 residues. CDR3 loop: CASSLKGLDAGEKLFF. In DNA, the CDR3 is TGTGCCAGCAGCCTAAAGGGGTTGGATGCGGGGGAAAAACTGTTTTTT.

The chain combines TRBV19 with TRBJ2-1, with 10 bases lining up with TRBD1. V shed 8 bases and J 7 bases; nucleotides not matched to a gene: 11. The CDR3 runs 15 residues. Germline V gene data show CDR1 as LNHDA and CDR2 as SQIVND (reference sequence). CDR3 sequence reads: CASSMGTGVGNEQFF. CDR3 sequence (DNA): TGTGCCAGTTCCATGGGGACAGGGGTAGGGAATGAGCAGTTCTTC.

The rearrangement uses TRBV6-5 and TRBJ2-3; tentative D call: TRBD1 (5 bases). Germline CDR1 reads MNHEY; CDR2 reads SVGAGI. The CDR3 totals 15 residues. V was shortened by 6 bases and J by 3 bases, with 16 bases between the two germline ends. The CDR3 sequence: CASSRSRAFTDTQYF. The CDR3 DNA reads TGTGCCAGCAGCCGTAGCAGGGCTTTTACAGATACGCAGTATTTT.